Following are 12 T cell receptor beta chains from one sample sequenced in a study of blood T cells in healthy people across ages. For the second PCR, which ran for about 7 to 12 cycles, a sample-barcoded 5' primer and a J-beta primer mix were used. One entry per CDR3 protein results from TCRdb running MiXCR on the 5' RACE reads. The sample records 1.4 million to 1.5 million distinct CDR3 sequences, about 43% being singletons. The sample was blood. The receptors stem from a woman between 18 and 29 years old in good health.

This clonotype was seen a few times. J is TRBJ2-1 and V is TRBV5-1; D may be TRBD2 (6 bases). The V end lost 2 bases, the J end lost 0 bases, and 9 bases lay between the germline ends. CDR3 length: 15 amino acids. Looked up from germline, CDR1 is SGHRS and CDR2 is YFSETQ. The chain's CDR3 is CASSFGGTSYNEQFF. CDR3 DNA sequence: TGCGCCAGCAGCTTCGGCGGGACCTCCTACAATGAGCAGTTCTTC. Complete variable domain (other parts from reference TRBV5-1 and TRBJ2-1): KAGVTQTPRYLIKTRGQQVTLSCSPISGHRSVSWYQQTPGQGLQFLFEYFSETQRNKGNFPGRFSGRQFSNSRSEMNVSTLELGDSALYLCASSFGGTSYNEQFFGPGTRLTVL.

This clonotype was detected only a few times. V usage is TRBV18 and J usage is TRBJ2-3; a possible D gene is TRBD2 (5 bases). Per germline, CDR1 KGHSH and CDR2 LQKENI. This CDR3 region has 13 residues. Trimming took 5 bases from V and 5 from J, leaving 11 bases between them. CDR3 sequence (DNA): TGTGCCAGCTCAATCACCGCGGGAGATACGCAGTATTTT. Protein product: CASSITAGDTQYF.

This clonotype was detected a few times. The V gene is TRBV5-1, the J gene TRBJ2-7; the match to TRBD1 covers 7 bases. With V trimmed by 2 bases and J by 2 bases, 4 bases remained unmatched. CDR1 and CDR2 from the germline V gene are SGHRS and YFSETQ. The length of the CDR3 is 14 residues. The DNA for the CDR3 is TGCGCCAGCAGCTTTGACAGGGAGACCTACGAGCAGTACTTC. This gives the protein CASSFDRETYEQYF.

The rearrangement joins TRBV6-1 to TRBJ2-3, with 11 bases matching TRBD2. J was trimmed by 4 bases and V by 11 bases; bases with no gene match: 8. This CDR3 region has 14 residues. Germline values: CDR1 MNHNS, CDR2 SASEGT. The DNA of the CDR3 is TGTGCCTGCCGACCGGGACTAGCGGCAGATACGCAGTATTTT. Its translation is CACRPGLAADTQYF.

This clonotype was observed a few times. The V call is TRBV27, the J call TRBJ2-2; TRBD1 is a possible D gene (6 bases). CDR3 length: 16 amino acids. V was shortened by 6 bases and J by 3 bases, with 17 bases between the two germline ends. CDR1 MNHEY and CDR2 SMNVEV come from the germline V gene (reference sequence). The CDR3 loop is CASSKGERPYTGELFF. The CDR3 coding sequence is TGTGCCAGCAGCAAGGGGGAGCGGCCCTACACCGGGGAGCTGTTTTTT.

Note on this clonotype: One end of the junction is discordant with germline, which a read error may explain. V is TRBV12-3 or TRBV12-4 and J is TRBJ1-1; TRBD1 might be the D (6 bases). The CDR3 extends over 13 amino acids. CDR3: CASRQGMNAEAFF. CDR3 DNA: TGTGCCAGCAGACAGGGAATGAACGCTGAAGCTTTCTTT.

CDR3: CASSYENADTQYF. The CDR3 nucleotides are TGCGCCAGCAGTTACGAGAACGCAGATACGCAGTATTTT. The chain joins TRBV5-1 to TRBJ2-3, with D unresolved. The CDR3 consists of 13 residues. Trimming left V 5 bases short and J 4 bases short, with 11 bases between. Germline values: CDR1 SGHRS, CDR2 YFSETQ.

The chain uses TRBV24-1 and TRBJ2-5; 8 bases line up with TRBD1. The CDR3 has 14 amino acids. The germline gives CDR1 KGHDR, CDR2 SFDVKD. V gave up 4 bases and J gave up 3 bases; unmatched junction bases: 3. CDR3: CATSELQGEETQYF. The DNA of the CDR3 is TGTGCCACCAGTGAGTTACAGGGGGAAGAGACCCAGTACTTC.

The J gene is TRBJ2-4, the V gene TRBV27, with a weak D call TRBD2 (5 bases). V lost 0 bases and J 7 bases, leaving 13 bases between the germline ends. The CDR3 loop spans 15 amino acids. Germline V gene lookup returns CDR1 MNHEY and CDR2 SMNVEV (reference sequence). The CDR3 loop is CASSLSRVGRNIQYF. The CDR3 DNA follows: TGTGCCAGCAGTTTATCGAGGGTGGGCCGTAACATTCAGTACTTC.

This chain links TRBV5-1 with TRBJ2-3; no firm D call. The CDR3 is made up of 16 amino acids. From germline, CDR1 is SGHRS and CDR2 YFSETQ. Trimming took off 3 bases at V and 1 base at J, with 15 bases between the two ends. CDR3 protein: CASSSSRETGTDTQYF. CDR3 DNA: TGCGCCAGCAGCTCCTCACGAGAGACCGGCACAGATACGCAGTATTTT.

The chain recombines TRBV24-1 with TRBJ2-5; 9 bases are a match to TRBD1. V shed 5 bases, J shed 4 bases, and the junction held 4 bases outside the gene matches. CDR1 KGHDR and CDR2 SFDVKD come from the germline V gene. There are 14 residues in the CDR3. This CDR3 is CATSGDRVSETQYF. CDR3 nucleotides: TGTGCCACCAGTGGGGACAGGGTCTCAGAGACCCAGTACTTC.

This chain joins TRBV29-1 and TRBJ2-1; 15 nucleotides line up with TRBD2. TRBJ2-7 matches the DNA end more closely, so the J call is doubtful. The CDR3 is made up of 15 amino acids. Per the germline V gene, CDR1 is SQVTM and CDR2 is ANQGSEA. CDR3: CSGTSGRSSYNEQYF. The CDR3 DNA is TGCAGTGGGACTAGCGGGAGGAGCTCCTACAATGAGCAGTACTTC.